Listed here are 16 T cell receptor beta chains from one sample, sequenced in a study of control samples from healthy donors and cancer patients. Produced via immunoSEQ multiplex PCR; TCRdb's table is partial and in-frame only. The sample includes about 160,000 clones, around 94% of them seen just once. The sample consisted of PBMCs. The receptors shown here come from a man between 60 and 75 years old with colorectal cancer.

The rearrangement joins TRBV5-6 to TRBJ1-1; perhaps TRBD1 as D (5 bases). CDR3 length: 14 residues. Germline lookup yields CDR1 SGHDT and CDR2 YYEEEE. V gave up 5 bases and J gave up 2 bases, with 13 bases separating them. The CDR3: CASSYGTTNTEAFF. The CDR3 bases are TGTGCCAGCAGTTATGGGACCACCAACACTGAAGCTTTCTTT.

The V and J genes are TRBV5-6 and TRBJ1-1, with unresolved D. Deletions cut 0 bases from V and 10 bases from J, with 13 bases between. CDR1 SGHDT and CDR2 YYEEEE come from the germline V gene. The CDR3 runs 13 residues. The CDR3 bases are TGTGCCAGCAGCTTGGTTGCGGGGTTTCGAGCTTTCTTT. Translation: CASSLVAGFRAFF. The full variable domain, in which reference TRBV5-6 and TRBJ1-1 provide the parts outside the CDR3, is DAGVTQSPTHLIKTRGQQVTLRCSPKSGHDTVSWYQQALGQGPQFIFQYYEEEERQRGNFPDRFSGHQFPNYSSELNVNALLLGDSALYLCASSLVAGFRAFFGQGTRLTVV.

As for this clone: The sample holds other DNA sequences that translate to the same CDR3. The chain uses TRBV12-3 or TRBV12-4 and TRBJ1-1; no firm D call. Trimming removed 3 bases from V and 6 bases from J, with 5 bases in between. The CDR3 totals 11 residues. CDR3 loop: CASSFGPEAFF. CDR3 sequence (DNA): TGTGCCAGCAGTTTTGGGCCTGAAGCTTTCTTT.

The chain employs TRBV20-1 and TRBJ2-1; no clear D gene. This CDR3 is 11 amino acids long. Germline V gene sequence: CDR1 DFQATT, CDR2 SNEGSKA (reference sequence). The V and J ends lost 5 bases and 10 bases respectively, with 12 bases between them. Here the CDR3 reads CSADRQEEQFF. The DNA for the CDR3 is TGCAGTGCTGACCGACAAGAGGAGCAGTTCTTC.

Points on this clone: Distinct nucleotide sequences in the sample also encode this CDR3. The V gene is TRBV10-3, the J gene TRBJ1-1; TRBD1 is a possible D gene (6 bases). This CDR3 is built from 14 residues. Germline values: CDR1 ENHRY, CDR2 SYGVKD. V lost 3 bases, J lost 0 bases, and 8 bases lay in between. This CDR3 is CAISESGVNTEAFF. The CDR3 DNA reads as TGTGCCATCAGTGAATCAGGGGTGAACACTGAAGCTTTCTTT.

The gene calls are TRBV24-1 and TRBJ2-2; 14 positions agree with TRBD2. J lost 0 bases, V lost 0 bases, and 8 bases had no gene match. The CDR3 is 21 residues long. The germline gives CDR1 KGHDR, CDR2 SFDVKD. In DNA, the CDR3 is TGTGCCACCAGTGATTTGCGGACTAGCGGGGGGCCCCTCGCGAACACCGGGGAGCTGTTTTTT. It codes for CATSDLRTSGGPLANTGELFF.

V is TRBV5-4 and J is TRBJ2-3, with TRBD2 identical over 8 bases. CDR1 SGHNT and CDR2 YYREEE come from the germline V gene (reference sequence). The CDR3 runs to 17 residues. V lost 4 bases to trimming and J lost 8 bases; unmatched junction nucleotides: 18. The CDR3 DNA follows: TGTGCCAGCAGCACATACCTACGGGGGGGCCATAGGGTTACGCAGTATTTT. As protein: CASSTYLRGGHRVTQYF.

The chain carries TRBV19 and TRBJ2-7; TRBD1 aligns across 7 bases. Germline trimming cut 4 bases from V and 1 base from J; bases unmatched to any gene: 7. Germline CDR1 reads LNHDA; CDR2 reads SQIVND (reference sequence). The CDR3 contains 15 residues. Here the CDR3 DNA reads TGTGCCAGTAGTAGCTCGGGGACAGTGTCCTACGAGCAGTACTTC. Translated: CASSSSGTVSYEQYF.

The chain links TRBV20-1 to TRBJ2-1; no clear D gene. The CDR3 is 11 amino acids. Looked up from germline, CDR1 is DFQATT and CDR2 is SNEGSKA (reference sequence). Trimming cost V 1 base and J 7 bases, with 5 bases left between them. The CDR3 bases are TGCAGTGCTAGAGTGGGGAATGAGCAGTTCTTC. It translates to CSARVGNEQFF.

This clone came up once. The V and J genes are TRBV7-9 and TRBJ2-7; D is unresolved. CDR3 size: 12 residues. V shed 6 bases and J shed 3 bases, with 9 bases lying between them. The germline V gene has CDR1 SEHNR and CDR2 FQNEAQ (reference sequence). The CDR3, as DNA: TGTGCCAGCAGACTGGACGGCTACGAGCAGTACTTC. Translating gives CASRLDGYEQYF.

The chain links TRBV27 to TRBJ2-6; the D is unclear. V shed 2 bases and J shed 0 bases, with 5 bases lying between them. CDR3 length: 15 residues. Germline CDR1 and CDR2: MNHEY and SMNVEV (reference sequence). CDR3 bases: TGTGCCAGCAGTTTAGAGTACTCTGGGGCCAACGTCCTGACTTTC. Amino acids: CASSLEYSGANVLTF.

The rearrangement links TRBV9 to TRBJ2-7; 9 bases match TRBD1. This CDR3 comprises 14 residues. After removal of 2 bases from V and 2 bases from J, the junction contained 2 bases not matched to a gene. Germline V lookup: CDR1 SGDLS, CDR2 YYNGEE. CDR3 residues: CASSVGTGPYEQYF. The CDR3 DNA reads as TGTGCCAGCAGCGTCGGGACAGGGCCCTACGAGCAGTACTTC. Variable domain in full (rest from reference TRBV9 and TRBJ2-7): DSGVTQTPKHLITATGQRVTLRCSPRSGDLSVYWYQQSLDQGLQFLIQYYNGEERAKGNILERFSAQQFPDLHSELNLSSLELGDSALYFCASSVGTGPYEQYFGPGTRLTVT.

The chain links TRBV19 to TRBJ1-1; TRBD1 might be the D (5 bases). V was cut by 3 bases and J by 4 bases, with 15 bases left in between. CDR1 LNHDA and CDR2 SQIVND come from the germline V gene (reference sequence). The CDR3 consists of 15 residues. The CDR3 region has the DNA TGTGCCAGTAGTATCGCGGGTCAGGGAGGCACTGAAGCTTTCTTT. Its protein product is CASSIAGQGGTEAFF.

J is TRBJ1-5 and V is TRBV19; D may be TRBD1 (6 bases). Trimming left V 7 bases short and J 4 bases short, with 20 bases between. This CDR3 is 16 amino acids long. Germline CDR1 LNHDA, CDR2 SQIVND (reference sequence). As DNA, the CDR3 is TGTGCCAGTATAGCGCAGGGGAGGAGGGTTAATCAGCCCCAGCATTTT. This codes for CASIAQGRRVNQPQHF.

The chain carries TRBV3-1 (or the pseudogene TRBV3-2) and TRBJ2-1; D may be TRBD2 (5 bases). From germline, CDR1 is LGHDT and CDR2 YNNKEL (reference sequence). The CDR3 totals 16 residues. V was pared by 1 base and J by 3 bases, with 13 bases between. The CDR3 protein is CASSQASGFGYNEQFF. The DNA for the CDR3 is TGTGCCAGCAGCCAAGCTTCGGGGTTTGGCTACAATGAGCAGTTCTTC.

This clone has only one observation. V and J are TRBV12-5 and TRBJ2-3; TRBD1 agrees at 7 bases. The CDR3 is 15 residues long. The V gene's germline CDR1 is LGHNT and CDR2 FRNRAP. With V trimmed by 7 bases and J by 6 bases, 13 bases remained unmatched. The CDR3 DNA sequence: TGTGCTAGTGTCCGGACAGGCTGGACCTTCGATACGCAGTATTTT. This encodes CASVRTGWTFDTQYF.